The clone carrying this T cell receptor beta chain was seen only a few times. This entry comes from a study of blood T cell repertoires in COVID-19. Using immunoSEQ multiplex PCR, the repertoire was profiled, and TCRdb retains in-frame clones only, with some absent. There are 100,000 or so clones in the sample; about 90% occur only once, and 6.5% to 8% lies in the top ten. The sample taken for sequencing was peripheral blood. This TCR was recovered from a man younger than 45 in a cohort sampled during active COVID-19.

The CDR3 sequence: CASSHFRTGTPYEQYF. In DNA, the CDR3 is TGTGCCAGCAGCCACTTTCGGACAGGGACCCCCTACGAGCAGTACTTC. The chain has TRBV5-6 and TRBJ2-7; 8 positions agree with TRBD1. Germline V gene lookup returns CDR1 SGHDT and CDR2 YYEEEE. V lost 4 bases, J lost 2 bases, and 11 bases stayed unmatched. The CDR3 loop spans 16 amino acids.